These T cell receptor beta chains were read from a single sample in a study of post-analysis software for immune sequencing data. From the PCR reads, TCRdb called clonotypes with MiXCR, one entry per CDR3 protein. This table holds 150,000 to 200,000 distinct CDR3 sequences, 25% to 35% found once. The sequenced sample consisted of blood. The receptors come from a girl aged 5-17 years with multiple sclerosis. The conserved cysteine and the conserved F or W are not part of the CDR3 here.

V,length,J,CDR3
TRBV20-1,11,TRBJ2-1,SPGLADYNEQF
TRBV6-6,13,TRBJ2-1,ASRGRAGTVYEQF
TRBV2,17,TRBJ2-1,ASSEGRIFNFRSYNEQF
TRBV12-3/TRBV12-4,12,TRBJ1-1,ASREQVEDTEAF
TRBV6-6,13,TRBJ1-4,ASSLIGSANEKLF
TRBV12-3/TRBV12-4,12,TRBJ2-1,ASSGLAGVDEQF
TRBV20-1,12,TRBJ2-1,SARLGGGLGEQF
TRBV7-2,15,TRBJ1-2,ASSLDYRASFNYGYT
TRBV4-1,12,TRBJ2-7,ASSQEGRGPEQY
TRBV9,13,TRBJ1-2,ASSVSPGPGYGYT
TRBV12-3/TRBV12-4,12,TRBJ2-7,ASSTGQGKYEQY
TRBV9,12,TRBJ2-7,ACSAHGGSYEQY
TRBV15,12,TRBJ1-4,ATSVQGVSEKLF
TRBV12-3/TRBV12-4,12,TRBJ2-1,ASSLRAGRDEQF
TRBV27,12,TRBJ1-2,ASSLGQNNYGYT
TRBV29-1,11,TRBJ1-1,SVEGQANIEAF
TRBV7-9,13,TRBJ1-2,ASSPPLGTVYGYT
TRBV30,11,TRBJ2-7,AWRGSLSYEQY
TRBV5-5,13,TRBJ2-5,ASSLTEGLWETQY
TRBV28,11,TRBJ2-3,ASSPPSTDTQD
TRBV28,11,TRBJ1-1,ASSFPGGGEAF
TRBV20-1,9,TRBJ1-1,SAPLEQEAF
TRBV5-1,11,TRBJ1-1,ASSLVVNTEAF
TRBV20-1,9,TRBJ2-7,SASEMDEQY
TRBV4-1,14,TRBJ2-5,ASSQERVTSGETQY
TRBV6-4,13,TRBJ2-3,ASSDSGRGTDTQY
TRBV28,12,TRBJ2-7,ASSWGNLGVEQY
TRBV2,12,TRBJ1-2,ASILDKANYGYT
TRBV29-1,12,TRBJ2-5,SVGGGLAGHGQY
TRBV3-1,10,TRBJ1-2,ASSQPSYGYT
TRBV10-3,11,TRBJ2-1,AISEPLGHEQF
TRBV29-1,11,TRBJ2-7,SVEGGLKSEQY
TRBV12-3/TRBV12-4,12,TRBJ1-4,ASSRYATNEKLF
TRBV4-1,14,TRBJ2-3,ASSQGGSTSTDTQY
TRBV9,10,TRBJ2-1,AGSEGYREQF
TRBV6-1,14,TRBJ2-3,ASSERGLAPTDTQY
TRBV2,12,TRBJ2-1,ASRDPGVHNEQF
TRBV4-1,13,TRBJ2-1,ASGMVESGGNEQF
TRBV20-1,11,TRBJ2-1,SARGDSYNEQF
TRBV12-3/TRBV12-4,14,TRBJ1-2,ASSPRGGWAAYGYT
TRBV24-1,14,TRBJ2-5,ATSDFSGQGVETQY
TRBV20-1,12,TRBJ2-3,SASPTSGADTQY